This T cell receptor beta chain was recorded in a study of shared clonotypes between healthy human individuals. Profiling relied on immunoSEQ multiplex PCR, and the TCRdb table lists in-frame clones only, not all of them. The repertoire has millions of clones, around nine tenths of them found once; the top ten carry roughly 0.13%. The CDR3 has 13 amino acids. V was cut by 7 bases and J by 5 bases, with 14 bases left in between. Germline V gene lookup returns CDR1 MNHNS and CDR2 SASEGT. V gene TRBV6-1 combines with J gene TRBJ1-2, with D tentatively TRBD1 (5 bases). Sequencing input: naive CD4+ T cells sorted from blood. Subset denoted: CD45RA+ positively selected. This clonotype was obtained from a man aged 18 to 30 in good health. CDR3 in DNA: TGTGCCAGCAAGAGGGACGGCCGTTATGGCTACACCTTC. The encoded protein is CASKRDGRYGYTF.